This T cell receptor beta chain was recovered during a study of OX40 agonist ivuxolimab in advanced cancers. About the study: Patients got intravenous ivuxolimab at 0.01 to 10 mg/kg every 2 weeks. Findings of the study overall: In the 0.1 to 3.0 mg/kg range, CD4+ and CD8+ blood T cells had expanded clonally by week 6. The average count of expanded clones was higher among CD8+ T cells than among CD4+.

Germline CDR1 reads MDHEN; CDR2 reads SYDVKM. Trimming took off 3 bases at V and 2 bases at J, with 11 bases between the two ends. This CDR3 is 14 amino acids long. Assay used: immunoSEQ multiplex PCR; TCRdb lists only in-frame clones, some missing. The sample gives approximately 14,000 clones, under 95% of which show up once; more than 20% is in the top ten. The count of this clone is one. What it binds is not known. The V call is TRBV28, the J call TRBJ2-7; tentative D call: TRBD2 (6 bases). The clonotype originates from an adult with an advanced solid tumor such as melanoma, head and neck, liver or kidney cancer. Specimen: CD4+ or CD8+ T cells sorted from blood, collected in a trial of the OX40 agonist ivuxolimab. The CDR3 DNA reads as TGTGCCAGCAGTTTCACGGGAGATACCTACGAGCAGTACTTC. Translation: CASSFTGDTYEQYF.